The 3 T cell receptor beta chains in this list originate from one sample, sequenced in a study of blood T cell repertoires in COVID-19 (dated by TCRdb to 2020 to 2022). The method behind the library was the immunoSEQ multiplex PCR assay. The immuneACCESS repertoire file appears here via TCRdb, limited to in-frame rearrangements. These files lack a portion of the clones; in checked studies, under half of the deficit traces to unresolved V genes, and the cause of the others is not known. The table for this sample lists around 150,000 clones; about 72% of them were counted only once. Approximately 11% of the sample is in the top ten clones. The source material was peripheral blood. The receptors derive from a man in his 60s who had recovered from COVID-19.

This clone was counted once. V and J are TRBV24-1 and TRBJ1-4; 7 bases agree with TRBD1. With V trimmed by 4 bases and J by 8 bases, 9 bases remained unmatched. The germline CDR1 and CDR2 sequences are KGHDR and SFDVKD. The CDR3 loop spans 15 amino acids. Here the CDR3 reads CATSDATGDVEKLFF. The CDR3, as DNA: TGTGCCACCAGTGACGCAACAGGGGACGTAGAAAAACTGTTTTTT.

There are a few counts of this clone. The chain joins TRBV4-1 to TRBJ2-2; D unclear. Germline V gene data show CDR1 as MGHRA and CDR2 as YSYEKL. The germline V and J ends were trimmed by 0 bases and 6 bases, with 8 bases remaining between them. The CDR3 extends over 14 amino acids. In DNA form, the CDR3 reads TGCGCCAGCAGCCAAGATGAAGAGTCCGGGGAGCTGTTTTTT. This codes for CASSQDEESGELFF.

This clone was recorded at least ten times. The V call is TRBV6-4, the J call TRBJ1-5; no clear D gene. The V end lost 0 bases, the J end lost 0 bases, and 18 bases lay between the germline ends. Per the germline V gene, CDR1 is MRHNA and CDR2 is SNTAGT. There are 19 residues in the CDR3. The DNA of the CDR3 is TGTGCCAGCAGTGACTCTTACTTTCGGTTCGGGTATAGCAATCAGCCCCAGCATTTT. Amino acids: CASSDSYFRFGYSNQPQHF.